This T cell receptor (beta chain) came from a study of blood T cell repertoires in COVID-19. About the research overall: From the United States, Italy and Spain came samples of acute and convalescent COVID-19.

This CDR3 is built from 15 residues. The trim removed 0 bases at V and 3 bases at J, leaving 2 bases unmatched. The V gene's germline CDR1 is SGHNT and CDR2 YENEEA. Original processing notes: Reference gene primers were amplified, and this amplification served to estimate nucleated cell counts. The method was immunoSEQ multiplex PCR; TCRdb's version includes in-frame clones alone and lacks a portion of them. V, J and clone size were drawn from that table, and D and trimming were deduced from the DNA. The repertoire holds roughly 87,000 clones, with about 84% as singletons. This chain joins TRBV11-3 and TRBJ1-1, with 9 positions matching TRBD1. The source of this sequence is a man aged 50 or older with active COVID-19. The sample comprised peripheral blood. This CDR3 reads CASSLEGQGYTEAFF. The CDR3 DNA follows: TGTGCCAGCAGCTTAGAGGGACAGGGTTACACTGAAGCTTTCTTT.